This T cell receptor beta chain originates from a study of blood T cell repertoires in COVID-19. Study summary: Acute and convalescent COVID-19 samples came from the United States, Italy and Spain. PBMCs, B-cell-depleted T cells, or T cells were the source of the cDNA or gDNA that made up the material.

Produced via immunoSEQ multiplex PCR; TCRdb's table is partial and in-frame only. The data show under 200,000 clones, roughly 83% seen once. This CDR3 is 17 amino acids long. V shed 6 bases, J shed 4 bases, and the junction held 14 bases outside the gene matches. The germline V gene encodes CDR1 MDHEN and CDR2 SYDVKM. Living in about two dozen US areas, the participants were between about 18 and 100 years of age. This clone was detected only a few times. The receptor was derived from a woman aged 50 to 60 who had recovered from COVID-19. The sample comprised PBMCs or T cells enriched from blood (not recorded which). The chain joins TRBV28 to TRBJ1-2, with 10 bases matching TRBD1. Here the CDR3 reads CASRGSTGGYSGYGYTF. In DNA, the CDR3 is TGTGCCAGCAGGGGATCGACAGGGGGCTACTCGGGCTATGGCTACACCTTC.